Below are 31 T cell receptor beta chains sequenced from a single sample in a study of shared clonotypes between healthy human individuals (dated by TCRdb to 2020 to 2022). CD8 naive samples were CD45RO-negative cells positively selected for CCR7, giving a CD45RA+CCR7+ population that excluded TemRA cells. The library came from the immunoSEQ multiplex PCR assay. TCRdb limited this immuneACCESS table to in-frame rearrangements with V and J called. A share of clones is missing; checked studies link under half to unresolved V genes, and the rest is unexplained. The sample table holds about 2.2 million clones, of which about 93% were seen once. The ten largest clones capture approximately 1.6% of the sample. The sequenced material came from naive CD8+ T cells from PBMCs. What the cell subset or site label conveys for this sample: CD45RA+CCR7+. The receptor source for this set is a man younger than 35 in good health. Some clones in this sample may be carry-over from other donors' samples.

The chain recombines TRBV12-5 with TRBJ2-1, with 13 bases fitting TRBD2. V shed 4 bases, J shed 0 bases, and the junction held 24 bases outside the gene matches. The CDR3 extends over 24 amino acids. Germline-derived CDR1 and CDR2 are LGHNT and FRNRAP. This CDR3 reads CASGSDTGTSGAFTSISSYNEQFF. The CDR3 DNA sequence: TGTGCTAGTGGTTCAGACACCGGGACTAGCGGGGCATTTACCTCAATTAGCTCCTACAATGAGCAGTTCTTC.

The chain uses TRBV19 and TRBJ1-1, with D unclear. Per the germline V gene, CDR1 is LNHDA and CDR2 is SQIVND (reference sequence). V lost 4 bases to trimming and J lost 1 base, with 13 bases between them. The CDR3 loop spans 15 amino acids. The CDR3 DNA sequence: TGTGCCAGTAGTAACTGGGTCTCATCGAACACTGAAGCTTTCTTT. Its translation: CASSNWVSSNTEAFF.

This clone has a single count. The V and J genes are TRBV6-5 and TRBJ2-3; D possibly corresponds to TRBD1 (5 bases). The CDR3 is made up of 13 amino acids. Trimming pared 6 bases from V and 11 bases from J, leaving 18 bases between. Germline lookup yields CDR1 MNHEY and CDR2 SVGAGI. The CDR3 protein is CASRQGVAFWQYF. The CDR3 nucleotides read TGTGCCAGCAGGCAGGGTGTCGCATTTTGGCAGTATTTT.

The chain is built from TRBV5-6 and TRBJ2-7, with D hard to call. From germline, CDR1 is SGHDT and CDR2 YYEEEE. The CDR3 loop spans 14 amino acids. V was trimmed by 4 bases and J by 1 base, leaving 12 bases between them. In DNA form, the CDR3 reads TGTGCCAGCAGCCCCACAGTGGGATCCTACGAGCAGTACTTC. Translated: CASSPTVGSYEQYF.

The gene calls are TRBV11-2 and TRBJ2-3; 9 bases match TRBD2. Germline CDR1 reads SGHAT; CDR2 reads FQNNGV. V dropped 3 bases and J dropped 4; count of bases not matched to a gene: 5. CDR3 length: 15 amino acids. The CDR3 sequence is CASSFAGGGADTQYF. The CDR3 nucleotides read TGTGCCAGCAGCTTTGCGGGAGGGGGGGCAGATACGCAGTATTTT.

The rearrangement uses TRBV6-6 and TRBJ1-4; D not resolved. The germline CDR1 and CDR2 sequences are MNHNY and SVGAGI (reference sequence). This CDR3 has 16 amino acids. Trimming took 0 bases from V and 8 from J, leaving 16 bases between them. CDR3 sequence reads: CASSYSGSRLGEKLFF. The DNA of the CDR3 is TGTGCCAGCAGTTACTCTGGTAGCAGGCTAGGAGAAAAACTGTTTTTT.

This chain links TRBV19 with TRBJ2-1, with TRBD1 matching over 7 bases. The CDR3 extends over 15 amino acids. Germline CDR1 LNHDA, CDR2 SQIVND (reference sequence). Trimming took 4 bases from V and 3 from J; bases not matched to a gene: 6. Here the CDR3 DNA reads TGTGCCAGTAGTACAGAGACAGGGATCTACAATGAGCAGTTCTTC. As protein: CASSTETGIYNEQFF.

This chain connects TRBV28 to TRBJ1-1, with D perhaps matching TRBD1 (6 bases). Trimming stripped 2 bases from V and 0 bases from J, with 16 bases between. CDR3 length equals 17 residues. In germline, CDR1 is MDHEN, CDR2 SYDVKM. CDR3 in amino acids: CASSLIERTAMNTEAFF. CDR3 in DNA: TGTGCCAGCAGTTTAATTGAAAGGACAGCAATGAACACTGAAGCTTTCTTT.

The chain has TRBV6-1 and TRBJ2-3; TRBD1 aligns across 8 bases. This CDR3 contains 15 residues. The V segment lost 6 bases and the J segment 2 bases; nucleotides outside the gene matches: 7. Looked up from germline, CDR1 is MNHNS and CDR2 is SASEGT. CDR3 sequence (DNA): TGTGCCAGCAGAGCCAGGACAGGGACCACAGATACGCAGTATTTT. Amino acid sequence: CASRARTGTTDTQYF.

V usage is TRBV7-9 and J usage is TRBJ2-2, with 11 bases lining up with TRBD2. The CDR3 is 15 residues long. With V trimmed by 3 bases and J by 5 bases, 2 bases remained unmatched. CDR1 is SEHNR and CDR2 is FQNEAQ in the germline V gene (reference sequence). CDR3 DNA: TGTGCCAGCAGCTTCGTAGCGGGAGGGACCGGGGAGCTGTTTTTT. It encodes CASSFVAGGTGELFF.

The genes are TRBV7-3 and TRBJ2-1; TRBD1 matches 10 bases. The CDR3 is made up of 16 amino acids. The V segment lost 2 bases and the J segment 6 bases; nucleotides outside the gene matches: 7. From germline, CDR1 is SGHTA and CDR2 FQGTGA. CDR3 loop: CASSLSGTGAPNEQFF. DNA for the CDR3: TGTGCCAGCAGCTTATCCGGGACAGGGGCCCCCAATGAGCAGTTCTTC.

V is TRBV25-1 and J is TRBJ2-7; 9 positions match TRBD1. The CDR3 runs 12 residues. CDR1 is MGHDK, CDR2 SYGVNS, per germline. Losses at the gene ends were 11 bases for V and 6 bases for J; bases not matched to a gene: 8. The CDR3 loop is CASGQGGGEQYF. CDR3 in DNA: TGTGCCTCGGGACAGGGAGGAGGCGAGCAGTACTTC.

This sequence joins TRBV5-5 and TRBJ2-7; TRBD2 matches at 13 bases. Germline V gives CDR1 SGHKS, CDR2 YYEKEE (reference sequence). This CDR3 is built from 16 residues. The junction had 8 bases not matched to a gene; V was cut back by 4 bases and J by 4 bases. The CDR3 nucleotides are TGTGCCAGCAGCCGTGGATGGGGACTAGCGGGATACGAGCAGTACTTC. Amino acids: CASSRGWGLAGYEQYF. The whole variable domain, filled in from reference TRBV5-5 and TRBJ2-7, reads DAGVTQSPTHLIKTRGQQVTLRCSPISGHKSVSWYQQVLGQGPQFIFQYYEKEERGRGNFPDRFSARQFPNYSSELNVNALLLGDSALYLCASSRGWGLAGYEQYFGPGTRLTVT.

This chain links TRBV28 with TRBJ2-7; D is perhaps TRBD1 (6 bases). The CDR3 extends over 16 amino acids. The ends were cut back, 6 bases at V and 3 bases at J, with 21 bases in the middle. Germline V gene lookup returns CDR1 MDHEN and CDR2 SYDVKM. In nucleotides, the CDR3 is TGTGCCAGCAGCTACCCCGGGACAACGGATTACTACGAGCAGTACTTC. This encodes CASSYPGTTDYYEQYF.

The chain has TRBV27 and TRBJ2-1, with D unresolved. V dropped 5 bases and J dropped 0 bases, with 14 bases sitting between them. Germline V gene lookup returns CDR1 MNHEY and CDR2 SMNVEV (reference sequence). The CDR3 has 16 residues. CDR3 in amino acids: CASSPLTFSSYNEQFF. The DNA for the CDR3 is TGTGCCAGCAGTCCCTTGACATTTTCCTCCTACAATGAGCAGTTCTTC.

V gene TRBV4-1 combines with J gene TRBJ2-2; no clear D. CDR3 length: 18 residues. V lost 0 bases, J lost 0 bases, and 14 bases lay in between. Germline V gene sequence: CDR1 MGHRA, CDR2 YSYEKL. CDR3 DNA: TGCGCCAGCAGCCAAGATCTTGTCTCCAGTACGAACACCGGGGAGCTGTTTTTT. This codes for CASSQDLVSSTNTGELFF.

The V gene is TRBV5-1, the J gene TRBJ2-7, with D unresolved. Germline CDR1 and CDR2: SGHRS and YFSETQ. The CDR3 contains 15 residues. Trimming stripped 4 bases from V and 5 bases from J, with 19 bases between. In DNA, the CDR3 is TGCGCCAGCAGCCCCTCCCGGGCCATGAGCGACGAGCAGTACTTC. Residues: CASSPSRAMSDEQYF.

V gene TRBV9 combines with J gene TRBJ1-2; TRBD1 agrees at 9 bases. CDR3 size: 15 residues. Germline CDR1 is SGDLS and CDR2 is YYNGEE. J was trimmed by 2 bases and V by 5 bases; bases with no gene match: 7. CDR3 sequence reads: CASSEAGTGNYGYTF. The CDR3 bases are TGTGCCAGCAGTGAAGCCGGGACAGGGAACTATGGCTACACCTTC. The variable domain in full, with the rest retrieved from reference TRBV9 and TRBJ1-2, is DSGVTQTPKHLITATGQRVTLRCSPRSGDLSVYWYQQSLDQGLQFLIQYYNGEERAKGNILERFSAQQFPDLHSELNLSSLELGDSALYFCASSEAGTGNYGYTFGSGTRLTVV.

The V and J genes are TRBV5-1 and TRBJ2-7, with 10 bases lining up with TRBD2. Unmatched junction bases numbered 12, after V lost 3 bases and J lost 3 bases. There are 17 residues in the CDR3. Germline V CDR1 and CDR2: SGHRS, YFSETQ. The CDR3 region is CASSSRDLAGVLYEQYF. CDR3 coding DNA: TGCGCCAGCAGCTCCAGAGACCTAGCGGGAGTTCTCTACGAGCAGTACTTC. Supplemented by reference TRBV5-1 and TRBJ2-7, the full variable domain reads KAGVTQTPRYLIKTRGQQVTLSCSPISGHRSVSWYQQTPGQGLQFLFEYFSETQRNKGNFPGRFSGRQFSNSRSEMNVSTLELGDSALYLCASSSRDLAGVLYEQYFGPGTRLTVT.

CDR3 in DNA: TGCGCCAGCAGCACGCCAACTAGCGGACGAGCCTACGAGCAGTACTTC. This translates into CASSTPTSGRAYEQYF. This chain links TRBV5-1 with TRBJ2-7, with TRBD2 matching 8 bases. This CDR3 is 16 amino acids long. Germline V gives CDR1 SGHRS, CDR2 YFSETQ. V lost 4 bases to trimming and J lost 2 bases; unmatched junction nucleotides: 11.

The chain has TRBV27 and TRBJ2-6; unclear D gene. Germline V CDR1 and CDR2: MNHEY, SMNVEV (reference sequence). V lost 4 bases and J lost 0, with 7 bases in between. This CDR3 spans 15 amino acids. The CDR3 region has the DNA TGTGCCAGCAGTTGGCGGAGCTCTGGGGCCAACGTCCTGACTTTC. Translation: CASSWRSSGANVLTF.

Concerning this clone itself: In the same sample, other DNA sequences code for this CDR3. The gene calls are TRBV27 and TRBJ1-2, with 12 bases identical to TRBD1. J lost 4 bases, V lost 0 bases, and 9 bases had no gene match. This CDR3 has 18 amino acids. CDR1 is MNHEY, CDR2 SMNVEV, per germline (reference sequence). The CDR3 reads CASSLSGTGGASSYGYTF. DNA for the CDR3: TGTGCCAGCAGTTTATCAGGGACAGGGGGCGCATCTTCCTATGGCTACACCTTC.

This chain links TRBV28 with TRBJ2-3, with D possibly called TRBD1 or TRBD2 (6 bases each). CDR3 length: 15 amino acids. Germline V gene sequence: CDR1 MDHEN, CDR2 SYDVKM. The germline V and J ends were trimmed by 8 bases and 1 base, with 16 bases remaining between them. The CDR3 loop is CASSKGEEGTDTQYF. The CDR3 DNA sequence: TGTGCCAGCTCCAAGGGGGAGGAGGGCACAGATACGCAGTATTTT.

The chain recombines TRBV29-1 with TRBJ2-7, with 10 bases identical to TRBD2. After removal of 1 base from V and 4 bases from J, the junction contained 19 bases not matched to a gene. Per the germline V gene, CDR1 is SQVTM and CDR2 is ANQGSEA. The CDR3 covers 19 residues. The DNA of the CDR3 is TGCAGCGTTGAAGGAGTCATCGCGGCTAGCGGGGGTGGGGTATACGAGCAGTACTTC. Encoded protein: CSVEGVIAASGGGVYEQYF.

The rearrangement uses TRBV5-1 and TRBJ2-3; D unresolved. Trimming removed 2 bases from V and 5 bases from J, with 9 bases in between. The germline gives CDR1 SGHRS, CDR2 YFSETQ. The CDR3 is 13 amino acids. The CDR3 region is CASSFRLEDTQYF. The CDR3 DNA is TGCGCCAGCAGCTTCCGCTTAGAAGATACGCAGTATTTT.

DNA of the CDR3: TGCAGCGTTGAGGGGCTAGCGGTTAACACCGGGGAGCTGTTTTTT. Translated: CSVEGLAVNTGELFF. The chain joins TRBV29-1 to TRBJ2-2; 7 bases agree with TRBD2. The germline CDR1 and CDR2 sequences are SQVTM and ANQGSEA. The CDR3 has 15 residues. With V trimmed by 3 bases and J by 2 bases, 6 bases remained unmatched.

The chain uses TRBV5-8 and TRBJ2-7; D may be TRBD1 or TRBD2 (5 bases each). V shed 4 bases and J shed 1 base, with 15 bases lying between them. The V gene's germline CDR1 is SGHTS and CDR2 YDEGEE. There are 15 residues in the CDR3. DNA of the CDR3: TGTGCCAGCAGCCGTCGGGACGGCGTATCCTACGAGCAGTACTTC. Its protein product is CASSRRDGVSYEQYF.

V gene TRBV28 combines with J gene TRBJ2-1; TRBD2 matches 9 bases. CDR1 is MDHEN and CDR2 is SYDVKM in the germline V gene. The length of the CDR3 is 14 residues. V lost 7 bases, J lost 7 bases, and 8 bases stayed unmatched. The CDR3: CASKKRGARNEQFF. The CDR3 DNA reads TGTGCCAGCAAAAAGCGGGGGGCTAGGAATGAGCAGTTCTTC.

The CDR3 is CASSLLPLGLAGENIQYF. In nucleotides, the CDR3 is TGTGCCAGCAGTTTATTACCCTTAGGGCTAGCGGGAGAAAACATTCAGTACTTC. The rearrangement joins TRBV28 to TRBJ2-4; 10 positions agree with TRBD2. The CDR3 length is 18 residues. After removal of 1 base from V and 5 bases from J, the junction contained 11 bases not matched to a gene. Germline lookup yields CDR1 MDHEN and CDR2 SYDVKM.

The CDR3 DNA reads TGTGCCAGCAGCTTAGAGGGGCCCGGGGGGCACGAGCAGTACTTC. It is translated as CASSLEGPGGHEQYF. The chain combines TRBV7-6 with TRBJ2-7, with D tentatively TRBD2 (7 bases). In germline, CDR1 is SGHVS, CDR2 FNYEAQ. V dropped 1 base and J dropped 5 bases, with 15 bases sitting between them. The CDR3 is 15 amino acids.

This chain links TRBV27 with TRBJ2-6, with a possible D match to TRBD2 (6 bases). Per germline, CDR1 MNHEY and CDR2 SMNVEV (reference sequence). The V gene lost 8 bases and the J gene lost 4 bases, with 18 bases spanning the gap. CDR3 length: 16 residues. The CDR3 nucleotides are TGTGCCAGCGGGGAGGTGAGGGTTGCCGGGGCCAACGTCCTGACTTTC. Translation: CASGEVRVAGANVLTF.